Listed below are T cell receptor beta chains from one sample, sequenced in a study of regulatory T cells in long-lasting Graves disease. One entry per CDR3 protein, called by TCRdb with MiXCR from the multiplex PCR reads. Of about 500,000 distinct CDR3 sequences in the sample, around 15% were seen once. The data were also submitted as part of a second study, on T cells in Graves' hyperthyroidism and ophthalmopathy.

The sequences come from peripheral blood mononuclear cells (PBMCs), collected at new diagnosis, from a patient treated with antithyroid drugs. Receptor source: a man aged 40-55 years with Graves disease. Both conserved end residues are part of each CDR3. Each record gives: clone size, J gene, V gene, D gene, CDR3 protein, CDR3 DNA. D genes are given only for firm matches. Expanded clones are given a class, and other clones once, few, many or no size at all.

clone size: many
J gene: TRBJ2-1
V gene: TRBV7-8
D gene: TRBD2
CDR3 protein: CASSLDQMTSGRPSSYNEQFF
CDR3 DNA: TGTGCCAGCAGCTTAGATCAAATGACTAGCGGGAGACCCAGCTCCTACAATGAGCAGTTCTTC

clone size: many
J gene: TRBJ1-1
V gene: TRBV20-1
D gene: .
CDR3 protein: CSARVGGRRTEAFF
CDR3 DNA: TGCAGTGCTAGAGTCGGGGGGCGGAGAACTGAAGCTTTCTTT

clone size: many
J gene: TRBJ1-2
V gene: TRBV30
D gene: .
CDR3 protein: CAWTLNEGYTF
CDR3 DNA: TGTGCCTGGACCTTAAACGAGGGCTACACCTTC

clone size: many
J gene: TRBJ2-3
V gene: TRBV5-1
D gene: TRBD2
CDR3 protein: CASSSGRASADTQYF
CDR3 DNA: TGCGCCAGCAGTAGCGGGAGGGCCAGTGCAGATACGCAGTATTTT

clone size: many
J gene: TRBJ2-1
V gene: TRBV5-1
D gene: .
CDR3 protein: CASSLEFKYNEQFF
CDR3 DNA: TGCGCCAGCAGCTTGGAATTCAAATACAATGAGCAGTTCTTC

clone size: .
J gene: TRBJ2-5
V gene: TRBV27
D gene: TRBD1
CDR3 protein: CASSPLTGTQETQYF
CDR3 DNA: TGTGCCAGCAGCCCCCTGACAGGGACCCAAGAGACCCAGTACTTC

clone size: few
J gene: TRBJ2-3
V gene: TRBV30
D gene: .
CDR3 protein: CAWSVVDTQYF
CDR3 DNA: TGTGCCTGGAGTGTAGTAGATACGCAGTATTTT

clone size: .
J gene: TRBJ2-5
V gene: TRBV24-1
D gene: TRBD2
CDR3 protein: CATSDHIGASGFGGETQYF
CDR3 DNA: TGTGCCACCAGTGATCATATTGGGGCTAGCGGGTTCGGGGGAGAGACCCAGTACTTC

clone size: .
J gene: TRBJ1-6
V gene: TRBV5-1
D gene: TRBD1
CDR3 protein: CASSSSTGLGNSPLHF
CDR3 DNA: TGCGCCAGCAGCTCCTCGACAGGGTTGGGAAATTCACCCCTCCACTTT

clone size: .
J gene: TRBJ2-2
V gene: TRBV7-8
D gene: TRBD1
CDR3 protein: CASSLLQPGGPNTGELFF
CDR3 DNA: TGTGCCAGCAGCTTACTGCAGCCAGGGGGCCCGAACACCGGGGAGCTGTTTTTT

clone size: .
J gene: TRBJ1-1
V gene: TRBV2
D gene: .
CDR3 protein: CASSGATGNTEAFF
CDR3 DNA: TGTGCCAGCAGTGGGGCGACAGGAAACACTGAAGCTTTCTTT

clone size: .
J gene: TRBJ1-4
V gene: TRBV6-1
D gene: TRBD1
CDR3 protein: CASTWDRSNEKLFF
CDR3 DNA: TGTGCCAGCACCTGGGACAGGAGTAATGAAAAACTGTTTTTT

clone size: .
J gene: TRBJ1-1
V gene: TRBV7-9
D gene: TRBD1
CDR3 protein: CASSSGQGTRAEAFF
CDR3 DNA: TGTGCCAGCAGCTCCGGACAGGGGACGAGAGCTGAAGCTTTCTTT

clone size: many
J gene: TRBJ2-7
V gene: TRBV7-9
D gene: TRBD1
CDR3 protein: CASSLRQGIYEQYF
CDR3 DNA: TGTGCCAGCAGCCTTCGACAGGGTATCTACGAGCAGTACTTC

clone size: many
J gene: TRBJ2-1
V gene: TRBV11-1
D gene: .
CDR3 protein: CASTVRGQNNEQFF
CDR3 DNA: TGTGCCAGCACCGTTCGAGGACAAAACAATGAGCAGTTCTTC

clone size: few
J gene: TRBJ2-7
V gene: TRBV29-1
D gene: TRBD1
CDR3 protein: CSVESRATGSSYEQYF
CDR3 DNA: TGCAGCGTTGAAAGTCGGGCGACAGGGAGCTCCTACGAGCAGTACTTC

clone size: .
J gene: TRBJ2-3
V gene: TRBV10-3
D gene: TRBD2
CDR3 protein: CAISKAGGNTDTQYF
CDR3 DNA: TGTGCCATCAGTAAAGCGGGAGGGAACACAGATACGCAGTATTTT

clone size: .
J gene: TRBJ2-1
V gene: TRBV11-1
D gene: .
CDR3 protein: CASSLAPDNEQFF
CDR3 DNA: TGTGCCAGCAGCTTAGCGCCCGACAATGAGCAGTTCTTC

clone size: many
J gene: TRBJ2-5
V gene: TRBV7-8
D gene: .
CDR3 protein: CASSLDPSPRSQYF
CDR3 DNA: TGTGCCAGCAGCTTAGATCCCTCCCCTCGGTCCCAGTACTTC

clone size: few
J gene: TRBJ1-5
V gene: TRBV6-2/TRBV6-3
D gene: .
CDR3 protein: CASSYPPAGTGNNQPQHF
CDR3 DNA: TGTGCCAGCAGTTACCCCCCGGCAGGGACGGGAAACAATCAGCCCCAGCATTTT

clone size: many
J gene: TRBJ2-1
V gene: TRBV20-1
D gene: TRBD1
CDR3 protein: CSASESATGGEQFF
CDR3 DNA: TGCAGTGCTAGTGAAAGCGCGACAGGGGGTGAGCAGTTCTTC

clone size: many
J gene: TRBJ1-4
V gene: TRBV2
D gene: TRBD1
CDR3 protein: CASRDRAYEKLFF
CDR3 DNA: TGTGCCAGCAGGGACAGGGCTTATGAAAAACTGTTTTTT

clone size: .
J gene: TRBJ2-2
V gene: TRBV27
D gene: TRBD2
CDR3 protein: CASSWTGGPIGELFF
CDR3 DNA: TGTGCCAGCAGTTGGACGGGAGGGCCGATCGGGGAGCTGTTTTTT

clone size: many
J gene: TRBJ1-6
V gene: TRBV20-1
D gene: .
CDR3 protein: CSASRAPLHF
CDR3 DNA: TGCAGTGCTAGCCGGGCACCCCTCCACTTT

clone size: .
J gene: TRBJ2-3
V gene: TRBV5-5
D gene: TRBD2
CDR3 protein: CASRGSGGTDTQYF
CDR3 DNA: TGTGCCAGCAGGGGGAGCGGGGGCACAGATACGCAGTATTTT

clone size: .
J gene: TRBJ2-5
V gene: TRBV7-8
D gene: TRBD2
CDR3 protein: CASSLGGGDQETQYF
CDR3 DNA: TGTGCCAGCAGCTTAGGGGGGGGGGACCAAGAGACCCAGTACTTC

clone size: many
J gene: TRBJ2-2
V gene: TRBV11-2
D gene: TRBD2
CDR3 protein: CASRPLGTSDTGELFF
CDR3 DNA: TGTGCCAGCAGGCCTCTCGGGACTAGCGACACCGGGGAGCTGTTTTTT

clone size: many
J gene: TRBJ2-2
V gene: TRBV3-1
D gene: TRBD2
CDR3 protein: CASSFRGGRGVNTGELFF
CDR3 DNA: TGTGCCAGCAGCTTTCGCGGGGGACGGGGGGTGAACACCGGGGAGCTGTTTTTT

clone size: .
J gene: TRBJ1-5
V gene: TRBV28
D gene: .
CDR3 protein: CASSLSNRPYQPQHF
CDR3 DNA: TGTGCCAGCAGTTTATCCAACCGTCCTTATCAGCCCCAGCATTTT

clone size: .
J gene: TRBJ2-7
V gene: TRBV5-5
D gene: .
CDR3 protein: CASTLRELPLEQYF
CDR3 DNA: TGTGCCAGCACGTTACGGGAACTCCCTCTCGAGCAGTACTTC

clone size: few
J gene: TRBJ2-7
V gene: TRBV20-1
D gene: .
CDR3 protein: CSVGSGTEVGSYSYEQYF
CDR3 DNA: TGCAGTGTCGGCTCCGGGACCGAGGTGGGCTCCTACTCCTACGAGCAGTACTTC

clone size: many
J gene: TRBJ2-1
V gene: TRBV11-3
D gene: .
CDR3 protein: CASSTGGYSYNEQFF
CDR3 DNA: TGTGCCAGCAGCACCGGGGGTTACTCCTACAATGAGCAGTTCTTC

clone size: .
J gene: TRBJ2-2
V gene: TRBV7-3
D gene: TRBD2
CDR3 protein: CASSGGLAGVGELFF
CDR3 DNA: TGTGCCAGCAGCGGGGGACTAGCGGGAGTGGGGGAGCTGTTTTTT

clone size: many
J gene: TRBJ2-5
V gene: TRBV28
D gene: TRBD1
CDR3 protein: CASSPPGTGLKETQYF
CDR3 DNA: TGTGCCAGCAGTCCCCCCGGGACAGGATTGAAAGAGACCCAGTACTTC

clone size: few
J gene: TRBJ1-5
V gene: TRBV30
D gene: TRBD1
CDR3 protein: CAWSAHRGGPQHF
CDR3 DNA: TGTGCCTGGAGTGCCCACAGGGGAGGGCCCCAGCATTTT

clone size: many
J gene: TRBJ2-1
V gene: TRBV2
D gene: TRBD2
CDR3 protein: CASIDPGLVLNEQFF
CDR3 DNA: TGTGCCAGCATCGACCCGGGACTAGTCCTCAATGAGCAGTTCTTC

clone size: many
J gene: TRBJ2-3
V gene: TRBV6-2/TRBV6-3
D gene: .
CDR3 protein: CASSEAARGGTQYF
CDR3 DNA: TGTGCCAGCAGTGAAGCAGCAAGGGGAGGTACGCAGTATTTT

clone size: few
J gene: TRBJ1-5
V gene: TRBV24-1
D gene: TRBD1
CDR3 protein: CATSDRGQGRQPQHF
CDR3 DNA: TGTGCCACCAGTGACCGAGGACAGGGGAGGCAGCCCCAGCATTTT

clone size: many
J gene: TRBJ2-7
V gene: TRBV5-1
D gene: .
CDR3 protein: CASSWRGGAGTYEQYF
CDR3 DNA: TGCGCCAGCAGCTGGAGAGGGGGCGCGGGGACCTACGAGCAGTACTTC

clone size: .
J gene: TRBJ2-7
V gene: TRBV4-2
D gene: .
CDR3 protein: CASSTTESYEQYF
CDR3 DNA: TGTGCCAGCAGCACGACGGAGTCCTACGAGCAGTACTTC

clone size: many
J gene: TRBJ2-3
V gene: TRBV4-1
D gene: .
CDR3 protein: CASSSRLVPDTQYF
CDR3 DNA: TGCGCCAGCAGCTCGCGACTAGTCCCAGATACGCAGTATTTT

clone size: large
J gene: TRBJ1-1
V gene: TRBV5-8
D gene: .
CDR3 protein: CASSFNERNTEAFF
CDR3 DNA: TGTGCCAGCAGCTTCAACGAGAGGAACACTGAAGCTTTCTTT

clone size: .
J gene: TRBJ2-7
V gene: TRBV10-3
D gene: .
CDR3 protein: CAISESVISYEQYF
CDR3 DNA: TGTGCCATCAGTGAGTCTGTGATCTCCTACGAGCAGTACTTC

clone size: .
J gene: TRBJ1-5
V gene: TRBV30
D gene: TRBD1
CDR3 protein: CAWSAYRGQPQHF
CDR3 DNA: TGTGCCTGGAGTGCGTACAGGGGACAGCCCCAGCATTTT

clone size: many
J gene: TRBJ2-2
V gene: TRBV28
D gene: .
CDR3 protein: CASRETGDTGELFF
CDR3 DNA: TGTGCCAGCAGGGAGACAGGAGACACCGGGGAGCTGTTTTTT

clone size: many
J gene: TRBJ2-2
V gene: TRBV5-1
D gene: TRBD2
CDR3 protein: CASSSGLAGATGELFF
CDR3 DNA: TGCGCCAGCAGCTCAGGACTAGCGGGAGCCACCGGGGAGCTGTTTTTT

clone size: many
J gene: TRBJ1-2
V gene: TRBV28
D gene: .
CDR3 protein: CASSFHGAGYGYTF
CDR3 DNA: TGTGCCAGCTCTTTCCACGGGGCCGGCTATGGCTACACCTTC

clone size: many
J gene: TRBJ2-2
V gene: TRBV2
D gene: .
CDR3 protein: CASTPTSGWAGELFF
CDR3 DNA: TGTGCCAGCACCCCGACATCGGGGTGGGCCGGGGAGCTGTTTTTT

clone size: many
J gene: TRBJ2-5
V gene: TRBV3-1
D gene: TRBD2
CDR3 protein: CASRRTMIVAGAGETQYF
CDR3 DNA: TGTGCCAGCAGACGTACGATGATTGTAGCGGGAGCAGGAGAGACCCAGTACTTC

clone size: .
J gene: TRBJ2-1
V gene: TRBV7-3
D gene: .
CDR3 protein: CASSLAPGMSYNEQFF
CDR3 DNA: TGTGCCAGCAGCTTAGCCCCGGGGATGTCCTACAATGAGCAGTTCTTC

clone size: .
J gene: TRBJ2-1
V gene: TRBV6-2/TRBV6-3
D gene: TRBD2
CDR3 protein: CASTPGTSGRQFRQFF
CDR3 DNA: TGTGCCAGCACTCCAGGGACTAGCGGGAGGCAATTTAGGCAGTTCTTC

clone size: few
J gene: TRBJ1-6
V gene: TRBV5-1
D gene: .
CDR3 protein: CASSLEWALSPLHF
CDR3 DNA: TGCGCCAGCAGCTTGGAGTGGGCGCTTTCACCCCTCCACTTT

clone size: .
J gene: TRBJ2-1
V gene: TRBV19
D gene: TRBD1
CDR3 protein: CASSKPGQQYNEQFF
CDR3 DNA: TGTGCCAGTAGTAAACCGGGACAGCAATACAATGAGCAGTTCTTC